This T cell receptor (beta chain) was captured in a study of beta chain features in type 1 diabetes. Investigators reverse transcribed all isolated RNA, so they sequenced expressed TCRB transcripts. Here immunoSEQ multiplex PCR was the method, and the copy in TCRdb shows in-frame clones only, minus some. The sample shows under 300,000 clones, about 30% of them seen only once. From germline, CDR1 is GTSNPN and CDR2 SVGIG (reference sequence). This CDR3 is built from 15 residues. The ends were cut back, 0 bases at V and 4 bases at J, with 13 bases in the middle. The receptor's source is a man younger than 40 in good health. The sample taken for sequencing was central memory CD4+ T cells from blood. The chain uses TRBV30 and TRBJ1-3; D gene uncertain. CDR3 loop: CAWSVSRTAGNTIYF. The CDR3 DNA reads as TGTGCCTGGAGTGTTAGCCGGACGGCGGGAAACACCATATATTTT.